Listed here are 25 T cell receptor beta chains from one sample, sequenced in a study of T cell repertoires in cytomegalovirus infection. TCRdb reprocessed the reads with MiXCR, giving one entry per CDR3 protein. This sample yields around 440,000 distinct CDR3 sequences, of which roughly 12% are seen a single time; roughly a tenth belongs to the top ten. The sequencing sample was made of PBMCs. Source of these receptors: a human donor in good health (CMV status not recorded). Some clones in this sample may be carry-over from other donors' samples.

This clonotype was recorded only once. This sequence joins TRBV27 and TRBJ1-2, with a possible D match to TRBD1 (5 bases). CDR1 MNHEY and CDR2 SMNVEV come from the germline V gene (reference sequence). This CDR3 has 14 residues. With 4 bases removed from V and 0 bases from J, the gap between germline ends came to 9 bases. CDR3 in amino acids: CASSWQGTNYGYTF. In DNA, the CDR3 is TGTGCCAGCAGTTGGCAGGGCACTAACTATGGCTACACCTTC.

This clonotype was seen many times. V gene TRBV5-5 combines with J gene TRBJ1-5, with D possibly matching TRBD1 (5 bases). V was cut by 2 bases and J by 5 bases, with 14 bases left in between. This CDR3 has 15 amino acids. CDR1 and CDR2 (germline): SGHKS, YYEKEE (reference sequence). The CDR3: CASSLDSLGYQPQHF. The CDR3 DNA follows: TGTGCCAGCAGCTTAGACAGTCTCGGGTATCAGCCCCAGCATTTT.

This clonotype was counted only a few times. J is TRBJ1-2 and V is TRBV24-1; 10 bases are a match to TRBD1. CDR3 length: 15 amino acids. J was trimmed by 6 bases and V by 3 bases; bases with no gene match: 6. The germline V gene has CDR1 KGHDR and CDR2 SFDVKD. The CDR3 here is CATSDGGQGHDGYTF. CDR3 in DNA: TGTGCCACCAGTGATGGGGGACAGGGGCACGATGGCTACACCTTC.

Concerning this clonotype itself: No conserved phenylalanine or tryptophan ends this CDR3, so it is likely a read error. The rearrangement links TRBV5-1 to TRBJ1-2; D gene unclear. This CDR3 comprises 14 residues. From germline, CDR1 is SGHRS and CDR2 YFSETQ. V gave up 0 bases and J gave up 2 bases, with 8 bases separating them. The CDR3 DNA reads TGCGCCAGCAGCTTGGGTCACGGAAACTATGGCTACACCCTC. It encodes CASSLGHGNYGYTL.

At least ten counts were recorded for this clonotype. This sequence joins TRBV7-2 and TRBJ2-5, with D possibly being TRBD1 or TRBD2 (6 bases each). V was clipped by 1 base and J by 3 bases, with 12 bases between them. Germline CDR1 reads SGHTA; CDR2 reads FQGNSA. This CDR3 spans 15 amino acids. The CDR3 here is CASSLDRDFKETQYF. CDR3 DNA: TGTGCCAGCAGCTTAGACAGGGACTTTAAAGAGACCCAGTACTTC.

The sample holds many counts of this clonotype. The V gene is TRBV7-9, the J gene TRBJ1-1; TRBD1 aligns across 9 bases. The CDR3 is made up of 14 amino acids. V gave up 3 bases and J gave up 3 bases; unmatched junction bases: 2. Germline values: CDR1 SEHNR, CDR2 FQNEAQ (reference sequence). The CDR3 is CASSFDRGYTEAFF. CDR3 in DNA: TGTGCCAGCAGCTTCGACAGGGGGTACACTGAAGCTTTCTTT.

This clonotype was observed a few times. V and J are TRBV30 and TRBJ1-1; D is ambiguous. CDR3 length: 12 residues. Germline V gene lookup returns CDR1 GTSNPN and CDR2 SVGIG (reference sequence). V gave up 8 bases and J gave up 0 bases, with 10 bases separating them. The CDR3 coding sequence is TGTGCCCGGTCCCTGGTGAACACTGAAGCTTTCTTT. Amino acid sequence: CARSLVNTEAFF.

At least ten counts were recorded for this clonotype. This chain joins TRBV4-1 and TRBJ1-1; D is ambiguous. V lost 2 bases to trimming and J lost 1 base, with 8 bases between them. There are 14 residues in the CDR3. Germline-derived CDR1 and CDR2 are MGHRA and YSYEKL. The CDR3 bases are TGCGCCAGCAGCCAATACGCGTGGAACACTGAAGCTTTCTTT. Translation gives CASSQYAWNTEAFF.

The chain carries TRBV19 and TRBJ1-5; D not certain. V was cut by 6 bases and J by 2 bases, with 8 bases left in between. The CDR3 runs 13 residues. The germline V gene encodes CDR1 LNHDA and CDR2 SQIVND (reference sequence). The CDR3 coding sequence is TGTGCCAGTAGAACGAACGGCAATCAGCCCCAGCATTTT. It codes for CASRTNGNQPQHF.

The gene calls are TRBV25-1 and TRBJ2-1; perhaps TRBD2 as D (5 bases). In germline, CDR1 is MGHDK, CDR2 SYGVNS. There are 16 residues in the CDR3. Trimming took off 1 base at V and 2 bases at J, with 12 bases between the two ends. For the CDR3, the DNA is TGTGCCAGCAGTGAATCAGAGCGGTCCGCCTACAATGAGCAGTTCTTC. Translation: CASSESERSAYNEQFF.

This clonotype was seen at least ten times. The chain combines TRBV7-6 with TRBJ2-2, with 8 positions matching TRBD1. Germline CDR1 SGHVS, CDR2 FNYEAQ. This CDR3 contains 17 residues. V was clipped by 6 bases and J by 5 bases; unmatched bases: 14. CDR3 loop: CASRIVPGQETTGELFF. Here the CDR3 DNA reads TGTGCCAGCAGAATAGTGCCGGGACAGGAGACTACCGGGGAGCTGTTTTTT. The variable domain in full, with the rest retrieved from reference TRBV7-6 and TRBJ2-2, is GAGVSQSPRYKVTKRGQDVALRCDPISGHVSLYWYRQALGQGPEFLTYFNYEAQQDKSGLPNDRFSAERPEGSISTLTIQRTEQRDSAMYRCASRIVPGQETTGELFFGEGSRLTVL.

The chain employs TRBV29-1 and TRBJ1-2, with a weak D call TRBD1 (5 bases). In germline, CDR1 is SQVTM, CDR2 ANQGSEA. The CDR3 runs 12 residues. Trimming stripped 2 bases from V and 5 bases from J, with 9 bases between. CDR3 protein: CSVEYGGYGYTF. The CDR3 nucleotides read TGCAGCGTTGAATATGGGGGATATGGCTACACCTTC.

This clonotype was seen many times. The gene calls are TRBV6-5 and TRBJ2-3; 7 bases match TRBD2. V gave up 0 bases and J gave up 6 bases; unmatched junction bases: 6. The CDR3 is 15 amino acids. Germline values: CDR1 MNHEY, CDR2 SVGAGI. CDR3 coding DNA: TGTGCCAGCAGTTACTCAGGCGGGAGCTCGGATACGCAGTATTTT. As protein: CASSYSGGSSDTQYF.

The gene calls are TRBV7-9 and TRBJ1-3; D possibly corresponds to TRBD1 (6 bases). V gave up 10 bases and J gave up 1 base, with 11 bases separating them. CDR1 is SEHNR, CDR2 FQNEAQ, per germline (reference sequence). The length of the CDR3 is 13 residues. The CDR3 here is CAISDRSGNTIYF. CDR3 in DNA: TGTGCCATCTCTGACAGGTCTGGAAACACCATATATTTT.

This clonotype was observed at least ten times. This chain uses TRBV7-2 with TRBJ2-7; 15 nucleotides align to TRBD2. Unmatched junction bases numbered 8, after V lost 5 bases and J lost 6 bases. Germline CDR1 and CDR2: SGHTA and FQGNSA. The CDR3 sequence is 16 residues long. The DNA for the CDR3 is TGTGCCAGCAGCCCACGAGGACTAGCGGGGGGGTCCGAGCAGTACTTC. It yields the protein CASSPRGLAGGSEQYF. Full variable domain (outside the CDR3, taken from reference TRBV7-2 and TRBJ2-7): GAGVSQSPSNKVTEKGKDVELRCDPISGHTALYWYRQSLGQGLEFLIYFQGNSAPDKSGLPSDRFSAERTGGSVSTLTIQRTQQEDSAVYLCASSPRGLAGGSEQYFGPGTRLTVT.

This clonotype was picked up many times. Written as DNA, the CDR3 is TGCGCCAGCAGCTTGTTCGAGGGTGCGCAGTATTTT. This translates into CASSLFEGAQYF. The J gene is TRBJ2-3, the V gene TRBV5-1; TRBD2 might be the D (5 bases). Trimming cost V 1 base and J 10 bases, with 10 bases left between them. This CDR3 contains 12 residues. Germline CDR1 reads SGHRS; CDR2 reads YFSETQ.

This clonotype was observed at least ten times. The V call is TRBV12-3 or TRBV12-4, the J call TRBJ2-7; D is perhaps TRBD1 or TRBD2 (5 bases each). The CDR3 is 16 amino acids. Trimming took 1 base from V and 0 from J, leaving 13 bases between them. Here the CDR3 DNA reads TGTGCCAGCAGTTTAGGTTTGGGGGTTAGCTCCTACGAGCAGTACTTC. Translation: CASSLGLGVSSYEQYF.

This clonotype was detected only a few times. The chain has TRBV28 and TRBJ2-3; D remains ambiguous. The germline V and J ends were trimmed by 6 bases and 1 base, with 11 bases remaining between them. Germline V CDR1 and CDR2: MDHEN, SYDVKM. The CDR3 spans 14 residues. The CDR3 region is CASSPPAGTDTQYF. CDR3 in DNA: TGTGCCAGCAGCCCCCCGGCGGGCACAGATACGCAGTATTTT.

This clonotype has only a few counts. This rearrangement joins TRBV7-9 to TRBJ2-1; TRBD2 matches 12 bases. V shed 7 bases, J shed 4 bases, and the junction held 2 bases outside the gene matches. This CDR3 comprises 14 residues. CDR1 is SEHNR, CDR2 FQNEAQ, per germline (reference sequence). CDR3 loop: CASKLAGGYNEQFF. The CDR3 DNA reads TGTGCCAGCAAACTAGCGGGAGGTTACAATGAGCAGTTCTTC.

This clonotype was observed a few times. The chain carries TRBV5-5 and TRBJ2-1, with D possibly TRBD2 on 6 matching bases. Looked up from germline, CDR1 is SGHKS and CDR2 is YYEKEE (reference sequence). Trimming took off 0 bases at V and 13 bases at J, with 17 bases between the two ends. CDR3 length: 14 residues. The CDR3 DNA reads as TGTGCCAGCAGCTTGGCCACGAGGGGACTTTTTCAGTTCTTC. It codes for CASSLATRGLFQFF.

This clonotype has a count of ten or more. This chain joins TRBV6-6 and TRBJ2-2, with 9 nucleotides matching TRBD2. V was pared by 6 bases and J by 5 bases, with 13 bases of the junction left unmatched. This CDR3 is 17 amino acids long. Germline lookup yields CDR1 MNHNY and CDR2 SVGAGI (reference sequence). Written as DNA, the CDR3 is TGTGCCAGCAGCCCGCATAGCGGGAGTAGAAAAACCGGGGAGCTGTTTTTT. Its protein is CASSPHSGSRKTGELFF.

As for this clonotype: With a much larger clone just one base away, this may be a read error. As the CDR3 is not closed by the conserved phenylalanine or tryptophan, this likely results from a read error. This chain links TRBV19 with TRBJ1-2; D remains ambiguous. The CDR3 covers 14 residues. CDR1 LNHDA and CDR2 SQIVND come from the germline V gene (reference sequence). V shed 10 bases and J shed 0 bases, with 15 bases lying between them. CDR3 nucleotides: TGTGCCACCCATACCGACAAAGCTAACTATGGCTACACCTTA. It translates to CATHTDKANYGYTL.

This clonotype was recorded many times. The chain couples TRBV27 to TRBJ1-1; the match to TRBD1 covers 10 bases. Germline lookup yields CDR1 MNHEY and CDR2 SMNVEV (reference sequence). The CDR3 runs to 15 residues. The junction had 7 bases not matched to a gene; V was cut back by 6 bases and J by 3 bases. CDR3 nucleotides: TGTGCCAGCAGGACGACAGGGGGCACCCACACTGAAGCTTTCTTT. It encodes CASRTTGGTHTEAFF.

In its sample, this clonotype was seen once. A read error may be the cause here, since a much bigger clone is one base away. The J gene is TRBJ2-1, the V gene TRBV20-1, with D uncertain. The V and J ends lost 1 base and 2 bases respectively, with 6 bases between them. The CDR3 runs to 13 residues. Germline loops: CDR1 DFQATT, CDR2 SNEGSKA (reference sequence). The chain's CDR3 is CSARGVPYNEQFF. The CDR3 region has the DNA TGCAGTGCTAGAGGGGTGCCCTACAATGAGCAGTTCTTC.

This clonotype was seen a few times. The chain recombines TRBV14 with TRBJ2-3, with 8 bases that match TRBD1. Germline CDR1 reads SGHDN; CDR2 reads FVKESK. After removal of 6 bases from V and 2 bases from J, the junction contained 7 bases not matched to a gene. The CDR3 spans 15 residues. The CDR3 region has the DNA TGTGCCAGCAGTCGACAGGGGACGCCCACAGATACGCAGTATTTT. It translates to CASSRQGTPTDTQYF. The full variable domain, rest sourced from reference TRBV14 and TRBJ2-3, is EAGVTQFPSHSVIEKGQTVTLRCDPISGHDNLYWYRRVMGKEIKFLLHFVKESKQDESGMPNNRFLAERTGGTYSTLKVQPAELEDSGVYFCASSRQGTPTDTQYFGPGTRLTVL.